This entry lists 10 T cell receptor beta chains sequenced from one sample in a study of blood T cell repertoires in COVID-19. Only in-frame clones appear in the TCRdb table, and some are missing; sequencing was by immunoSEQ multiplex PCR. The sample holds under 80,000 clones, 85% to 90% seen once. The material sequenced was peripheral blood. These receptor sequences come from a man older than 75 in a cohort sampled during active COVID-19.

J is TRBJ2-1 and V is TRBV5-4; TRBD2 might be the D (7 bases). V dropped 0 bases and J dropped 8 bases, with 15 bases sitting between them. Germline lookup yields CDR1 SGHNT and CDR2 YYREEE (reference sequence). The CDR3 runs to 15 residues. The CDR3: CASSLGLRGGDEQFF. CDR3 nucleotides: TGTGCCAGCAGCTTGGGGTTGAGAGGGGGGGATGAGCAGTTCTTC. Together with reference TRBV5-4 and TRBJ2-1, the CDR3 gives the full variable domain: ETGVTQSPTHLIKTRGQQVTLRCSSQSGHNTVSWYQQALGQGPQFIFQYYREEENGRGNFPPRFSGLQFPNYSSELNVNALELDDSALYLCASSLGLRGGDEQFFGPGTRLTVL.

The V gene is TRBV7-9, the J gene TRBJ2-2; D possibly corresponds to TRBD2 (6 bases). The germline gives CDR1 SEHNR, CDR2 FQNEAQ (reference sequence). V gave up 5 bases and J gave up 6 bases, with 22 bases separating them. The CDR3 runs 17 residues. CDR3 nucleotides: TGTGCCAGCAGCGGGGGGAGAGGGGCAAAGTCCGCCGGGGAGCTGTTTTTT. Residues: CASSGGRGAKSAGELFF.

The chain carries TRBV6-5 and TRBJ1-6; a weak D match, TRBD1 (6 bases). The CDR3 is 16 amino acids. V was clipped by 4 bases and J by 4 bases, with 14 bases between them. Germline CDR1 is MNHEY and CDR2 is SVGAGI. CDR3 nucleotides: TGTGCCAGCAGTTCGGGGGGGCGGCCGTATAATTCACCCCTCCACTTT. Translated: CASSSGGRPYNSPLHF.

The CDR3 region is CASSLVGTRRGETQYF. DNA for the CDR3: TGTGCCAGCAGCTTAGTAGGGACTAGAAGGGGCGAGACCCAGTACTTC. This chain links TRBV7-2 with TRBJ2-5; TRBD2 matches at 8 bases. V was pared by 1 base and J by 5 bases, with 9 bases of the junction left unmatched. This CDR3 is built from 16 residues. The germline CDR1 and CDR2 sequences are SGHTA and FQGNSA.

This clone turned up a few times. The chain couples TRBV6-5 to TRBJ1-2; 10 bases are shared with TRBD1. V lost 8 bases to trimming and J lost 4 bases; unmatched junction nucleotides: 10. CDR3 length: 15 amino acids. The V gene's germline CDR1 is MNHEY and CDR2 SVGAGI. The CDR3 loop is CASQGVGQGGYGYTF. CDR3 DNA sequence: TGTGCCAGCCAGGGGGTTGGACAGGGGGGCTATGGCTACACCTTC.

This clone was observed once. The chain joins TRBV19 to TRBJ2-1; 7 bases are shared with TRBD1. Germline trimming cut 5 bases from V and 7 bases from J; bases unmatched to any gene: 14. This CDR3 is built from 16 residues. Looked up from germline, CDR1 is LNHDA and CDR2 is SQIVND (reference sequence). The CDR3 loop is CASSQIEAGGSNEQFF. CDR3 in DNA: TGTGCCAGTAGTCAAATCGAGGCAGGGGGTAGTAATGAGCAGTTCTTC.

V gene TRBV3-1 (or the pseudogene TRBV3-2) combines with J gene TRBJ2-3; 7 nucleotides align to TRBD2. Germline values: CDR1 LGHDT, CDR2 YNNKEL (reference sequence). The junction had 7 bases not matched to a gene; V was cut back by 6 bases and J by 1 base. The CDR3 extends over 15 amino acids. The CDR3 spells CASRPGLDRTDTQYF. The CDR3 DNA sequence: TGTGCCAGCAGACCCGGACTAGACCGCACAGATACGCAGTATTTT.

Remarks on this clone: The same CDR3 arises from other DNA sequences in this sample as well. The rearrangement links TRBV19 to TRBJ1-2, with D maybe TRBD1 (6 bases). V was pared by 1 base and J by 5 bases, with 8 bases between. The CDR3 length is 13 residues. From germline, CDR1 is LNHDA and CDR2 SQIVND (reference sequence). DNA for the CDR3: TGTGCCAGTAGTATAGGCCAGGGGTATGGCTACACCTTC. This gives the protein CASSIGQGYGYTF.

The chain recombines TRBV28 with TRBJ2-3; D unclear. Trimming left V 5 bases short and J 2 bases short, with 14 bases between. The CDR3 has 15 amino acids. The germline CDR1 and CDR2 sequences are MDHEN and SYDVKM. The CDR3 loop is CASSPVGRHTDTQYF. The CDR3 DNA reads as TGTGCCAGCAGTCCGGTGGGCCGTCACACAGATACGCAGTATTTT.

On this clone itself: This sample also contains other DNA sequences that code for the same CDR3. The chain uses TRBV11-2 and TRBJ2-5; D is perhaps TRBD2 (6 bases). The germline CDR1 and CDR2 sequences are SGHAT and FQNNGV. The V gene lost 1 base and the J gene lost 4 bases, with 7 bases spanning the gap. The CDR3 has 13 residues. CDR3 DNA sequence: TGTGCCAGCAGCTTAGGACTAGTAGAGACCCAGTACTTC. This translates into CASSLGLVETQYF.